The 21 T cell receptor beta chains in this list originate from one sample, sequenced in a study of shared clonotypes between healthy human individuals. This table comes from immunoSEQ multiplex PCR, and its TCRdb copy is limited to in-frame clones, with some not included. Of millions of clones in the sample, 85% to 95% were seen once. The specimen sequenced was naive CD4+ T cells from PBMCs. As for subset: CD45RA+ positively selected. The receptor source for this set is a man younger than 35 in good health. Some clones in this sample may be carry-over from other donors' samples.

The genes are TRBV5-1 and TRBJ1-1; D is unclear. The germline V gene encodes CDR1 SGHRS and CDR2 YFSETQ. With 4 bases removed from V and 0 bases from J, the gap between germline ends came to 13 bases. This CDR3 contains 15 residues. The CDR3 region has the DNA TGCGCCAGCAGCCCATCGGTAGCGATGAACACTGAAGCTTTCTTT. This encodes CASSPSVAMNTEAFF.

This clone has just one count. The CDR3 nucleotides are TGCGCCAGCAGCTTCAACGGGGACTCTGGGGCCAACGTCCTGACTTTC. It encodes CASSFNGDSGANVLTF. This rearrangement joins TRBV5-1 to TRBJ2-6; D may be TRBD2 (5 bases). This CDR3 comprises 16 residues. Germline CDR1 reads SGHRS; CDR2 reads YFSETQ. With 2 bases removed from V and 0 bases from J, the gap between germline ends came to 9 bases.

The rearrangement uses TRBV15 and TRBJ1-5; 10 bases align to TRBD1. V was pared by 1 base and J by 8 bases, with 5 bases of the junction left unmatched. CDR1 and CDR2 from the germline V gene are LNHNV and YYDKDF (reference sequence). The CDR3 runs 15 residues. The CDR3 is CATSRVTGGAEPQHF. The CDR3 DNA sequence: TGTGCCACCAGCAGAGTGACAGGGGGCGCGGAGCCCCAGCATTTT. Combining the CDR3 with reference TRBV15 and TRBJ1-5 gives the whole variable domain DAMVIQNPRYQVTQFGKPVTLSCSQTLNHNVMYWYQQKSSQAPKLLFHYYDKDFNNEADTPDNFQSRRPNTSFCFLDIRSPGLGDTAMYLCATSRVTGGAEPQHFGDGTRLSIL.

The chain couples TRBV7-2 to TRBJ2-3; D gene ambiguous. Looked up from germline, CDR1 is SGHTA and CDR2 is FQGNSA. Trimming cost V 2 bases and J 4 bases, with 4 bases left between them. CDR3 length: 12 amino acids. The CDR3 DNA sequence: TGTGCCAGCAGCTTACTATCAGATACGCAGTATTTT. Protein: CASSLLSDTQYF.

V gene TRBV28 combines with J gene TRBJ1-5; 10 bases agree with TRBD1. In germline, CDR1 is MDHEN, CDR2 SYDVKM. The CDR3 is 16 residues long. Losses at the gene ends were 6 bases for V and 3 bases for J; bases not matched to a gene: 8. In nucleotides, the CDR3 is TGTGCCAGCAGCCACGGGGGACAGGGGATCAATCAGCCCCAGCATTTT. Its translation: CASSHGGQGINQPQHF.

V usage is TRBV2 and J usage is TRBJ2-1; D remains ambiguous. CDR3 length: 11 amino acids. V was pared by 7 bases and J by 8 bases, with 9 bases between. Germline V gives CDR1 SNHLY, CDR2 FYNNEI. The CDR3 loop is CASKAGHEQFF. The CDR3 coding sequence is TGTGCCAGCAAGGCCGGCCATGAGCAGTTCTTC.

The chain joins TRBV14 to TRBJ1-5; tentatively, D is TRBD1 (5 bases). CDR3 length: 16 amino acids. V was clipped by 0 bases and J by 2 bases, with 11 bases between them. Germline values: CDR1 SGHDN, CDR2 FVKESK. This CDR3 is CASSQDPRVGNQPQHF. The CDR3 nucleotides are TGTGCCAGCAGCCAAGATCCCAGGGTCGGCAATCAGCCCCAGCATTTT.

The V gene is TRBV27, the J gene TRBJ1-6; D not resolved. The germline gives CDR1 MNHEY, CDR2 SMNVEV (reference sequence). CDR3 length: 14 residues. V lost 8 bases to trimming and J lost 3 bases, with 11 bases between them. The CDR3 protein is CASRLSGYNSPLHF. The CDR3 DNA sequence: TGTGCCAGCCGCCTATCCGGCTATAATTCACCCCTCCACTTT.

This clone was seen a single time. CDR3: CASSPMVGWRSGANVLTF. CDR3 nucleotide sequence: TGTGCCAGCAGCCCGATGGTAGGGTGGAGGTCTGGGGCCAACGTCCTGACTTTC. The rearrangement uses TRBV9 and TRBJ2-6, with D maybe TRBD2 (5 bases). This CDR3 has 18 amino acids. Germline loops: CDR1 SGDLS, CDR2 YYNGEE. V was shortened by 4 bases and J by 1 base, with 18 bases between the two germline ends.

V usage is TRBV5-3 and J usage is TRBJ2-7; TRBD2 matches at 14 bases. TRBV5-3 is classed as an ORF, of uncertain function. This CDR3 comprises 16 residues. Trimming removed 4 bases from V and 3 bases from J; junction bases left unmatched: 6. The CDR3 DNA reads as TGTGCCAGAAGCGTGGGGACTAGCGGGAGTAACTACGAGCAGTACTTC. Its protein product is CARSVGTSGSNYEQYF.

In regard to this clone: In the same sample, other DNA sequences code for this CDR3. The chain is built from TRBV4-1 and TRBJ2-5; tentatively, D is TRBD2 (5 bases). CDR1 and CDR2 from the germline V gene are MGHRA and YSYEKL. With 0 bases removed from V and 5 bases from J, the gap between germline ends came to 10 bases. This CDR3 contains 14 residues. CDR3: CASSQDPGRETQYF. The CDR3 coding sequence is TGCGCCAGCAGCCAAGACCCGGGAAGGGAGACCCAGTACTTC.

The rearrangement links TRBV6-4 to TRBJ1-2; 9 bases fit TRBD1. From germline, CDR1 is MRHNA and CDR2 SNTAGT. Trimming cost V 5 bases and J 7 bases; bases outside gene matches: 5. This CDR3 region has 13 residues. This chain's CDR3 is CASSTGTGFGYTF. The CDR3 nucleotides are TGTGCCAGCAGTACCGGGACAGGGTTTGGCTACACCTTC.

V is TRBV5-1 and J is TRBJ2-2, with a weak D call TRBD2 (5 bases). CDR1 is SGHRS, CDR2 YFSETQ, per germline. The CDR3 runs to 15 residues. V was clipped by 0 bases and J by 1 base, with 7 bases between them. CDR3 region: CASSLDSGNTGELFF. CDR3 nucleotide sequence: TGCGCCAGCAGCTTGGACAGCGGGAACACCGGGGAGCTGTTTTTT.

This chain uses TRBV28 with TRBJ1-5; D possibly corresponds to TRBD1 (6 bases). From germline, CDR1 is MDHEN and CDR2 SYDVKM. Trimming pared 6 bases from V and 6 bases from J, leaving 12 bases between. The CDR3 is 13 amino acids. CDR3 in DNA: TGTGCCAGCAGCGCGCCGGGGGCTCAGCCCCAGCATTTT. It codes for CASSAPGAQPQHF. Drawing the rest from reference TRBV28 and TRBJ1-5, the complete variable domain is DVKVTQSSRYLVKRTGEKVFLECVQDMDHENMFWYRQDPGLGLRLIYFSYDVKMKEKGDIPEGYSVSREKKERFSLILESASTNQTSMYLCASSAPGAQPQHFGDGTRLSIL.

About this clone: Other DNA sequences in the sample encode the same CDR3. The V call is TRBV18, the J call TRBJ2-5; D remains ambiguous. The V end lost 4 bases, the J end lost 0 bases, and 6 bases lay between the germline ends. Per germline, CDR1 KGHSH and CDR2 LQKENI. The CDR3 length is 13 residues. The CDR3 is CASSLSYQETQYF. CDR3 in DNA: TGTGCCAGCTCACTATCGTACCAAGAGACCCAGTACTTC.

The genes are TRBV9 and TRBJ1-1; TRBD1 is a possible D gene (6 bases). V shed 3 bases and J shed 4 bases, with 16 bases lying between them. The germline CDR1 and CDR2 sequences are SGDLS and YYNGEE. The CDR3 sequence is 15 residues long. CDR3 coding DNA: TGTGCCAGCAGCGACCGCGGGCAGGGGAGCACTGAAGCTTTCTTT. Translating gives CASSDRGQGSTEAFF.

Comments on this clone: The germline gene is not matched at one end of the junction; a read error may be the cause. CDR3 sequence: CASSYSGRSVF. CDR3 sequence (DNA): TGTGCCAGCAGTTATAGCGGGAGGTCGGTCTTC. The chain links TRBV28 to TRBJ2-1, with 10 nucleotides matching TRBD2. The V gene's germline CDR1 is MDHEN and CDR2 SYDVKM. This CDR3 spans 11 amino acids.

This chain connects TRBV27 to TRBJ1-5, with a tentative D call TRBD1 (6 bases). There are 14 residues in the CDR3. Trimming removed 6 bases from V and 6 bases from J, with 15 bases in between. CDR1 is MNHEY, CDR2 SMNVEV, per germline (reference sequence). The CDR3 here is CASRDTGFRQPQHF. The CDR3 DNA sequence: TGTGCCAGCAGAGACACAGGGTTTCGTCAGCCCCAGCATTTT.

This sequence joins TRBV28 and TRBJ2-1; D may match TRBD1 or TRBD2 (5 bases each). Germline-derived CDR1 and CDR2 are MDHEN and SYDVKM. Trimming took off 10 bases at V and 8 bases at J, with 18 bases between the two ends. The CDR3 covers 13 residues. The CDR3 reads CANSDNRRDEQFF. In nucleotides, the CDR3 is TGTGCCAATAGCGATAACAGGCGAGATGAGCAGTTCTTC.

The chain carries TRBV28 and TRBJ1-5, with TRBD1 matching 7 bases. The CDR3 is 12 residues long. CDR1 is MDHEN and CDR2 is SYDVKM in the germline V gene. With V trimmed by 7 bases and J by 7 bases, 4 bases remained unmatched. The CDR3 sequence: CASKPGGQPQHF. As DNA, the CDR3 is TGTGCCAGCAAGCCAGGGGGGCAGCCCCAGCATTTT.

The chain uses TRBV6-5 and TRBJ2-7; D might be TRBD1 (6 bases). V was trimmed by 1 base and J by 1 base, leaving 11 bases between them. The germline V gene has CDR1 MNHEY and CDR2 SVGAGI. This CDR3 spans 15 amino acids. For the CDR3, the DNA is TGTGCCAGCAGTTACTTAGGACAGAAATCCTACGAGCAGTACTTC. It codes for CASSYLGQKSYEQYF.